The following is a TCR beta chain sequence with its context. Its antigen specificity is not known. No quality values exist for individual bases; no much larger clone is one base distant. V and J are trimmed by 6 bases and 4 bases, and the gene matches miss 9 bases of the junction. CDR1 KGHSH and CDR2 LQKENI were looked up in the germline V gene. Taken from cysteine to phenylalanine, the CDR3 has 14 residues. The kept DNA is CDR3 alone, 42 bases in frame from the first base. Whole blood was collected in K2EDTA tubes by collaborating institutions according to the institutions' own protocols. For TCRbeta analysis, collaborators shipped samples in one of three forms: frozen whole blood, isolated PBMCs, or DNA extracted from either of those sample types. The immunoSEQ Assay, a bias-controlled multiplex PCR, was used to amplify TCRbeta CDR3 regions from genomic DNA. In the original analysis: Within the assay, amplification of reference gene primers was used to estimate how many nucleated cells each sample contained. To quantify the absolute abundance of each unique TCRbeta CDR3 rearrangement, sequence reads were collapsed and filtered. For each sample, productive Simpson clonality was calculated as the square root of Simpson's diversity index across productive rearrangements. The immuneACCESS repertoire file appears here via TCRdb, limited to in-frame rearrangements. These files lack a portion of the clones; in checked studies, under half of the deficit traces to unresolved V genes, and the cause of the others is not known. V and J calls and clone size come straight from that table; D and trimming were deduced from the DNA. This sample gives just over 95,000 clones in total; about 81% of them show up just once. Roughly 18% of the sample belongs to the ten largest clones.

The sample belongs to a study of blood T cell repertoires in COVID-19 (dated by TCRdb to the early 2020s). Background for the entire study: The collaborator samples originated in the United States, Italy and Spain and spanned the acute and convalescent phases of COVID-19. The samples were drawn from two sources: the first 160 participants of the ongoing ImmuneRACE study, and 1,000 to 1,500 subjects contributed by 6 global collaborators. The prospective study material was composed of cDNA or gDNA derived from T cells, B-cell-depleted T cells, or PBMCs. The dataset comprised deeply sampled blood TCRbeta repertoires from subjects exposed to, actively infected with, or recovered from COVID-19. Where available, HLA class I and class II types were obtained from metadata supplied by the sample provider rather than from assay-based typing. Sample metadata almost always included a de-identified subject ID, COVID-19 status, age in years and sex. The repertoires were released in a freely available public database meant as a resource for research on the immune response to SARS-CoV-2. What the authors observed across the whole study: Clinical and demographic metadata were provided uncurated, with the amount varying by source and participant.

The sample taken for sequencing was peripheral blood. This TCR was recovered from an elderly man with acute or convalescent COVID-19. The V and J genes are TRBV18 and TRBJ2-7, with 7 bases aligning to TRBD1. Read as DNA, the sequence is TGTGCCAGCTCTCTGACAGGGATCGGGTACGAGCAGTACTTC. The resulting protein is CASSLTGIGYEQYF.